The 22 T cell receptor beta chains reported below all come from one sample, sequenced in a study of read filtering for tumor transcriptome and immune sequencing. The library was built from about 0.4 ug RNA with molecular barcoded adaptors for alpha/delta and beta/gamma chains. TCRdb recomputed calls from the reads with MiXCR, one row per CDR3 protein. Among about 46,000 distinct CDR3 sequences, about 20% were seen once, and the ten largest hold more than 30%. Sequencing was done on a sample of a population of CD138-negative cells sorted from bone marrow. The source is a donor at least 40 years old with multiple myeloma.

This clonotype was recorded at least ten times. The chain employs TRBV20-1 and TRBJ2-3; tentatively, D is TRBD2 (5 bases). Per germline, CDR1 DFQATT and CDR2 SNEGSKA (reference sequence). This CDR3 comprises 13 residues. V lost 3 bases to trimming and J lost 4 bases, with 11 bases between them. The chain's CDR3 is CSASELGADTQYF. For the CDR3, the DNA is TGCAGTGCTAGTGAGCTCGGGGCAGATACGCAGTATTTT.

About this clonotype itself: Being one base from a much bigger clone, this may be a read error. The rearrangement uses TRBV4-1 and TRBJ1-5; D is possibly TRBD1 (6 bases). The CDR3 sequence is 16 residues long. From germline, CDR1 is MGHRA and CDR2 YSYEKL. The CDR3: CSSSQPTDRLNQPQHF. The CDR3, as DNA: TGCTCCAGCAGCCAACCAACCGACAGGTTGAATCAGCCCCAGCATTTT.

As concerns this clonotype: Being one base from a much bigger clone, this may be a read error. The rearrangement uses TRBV7-2 and TRBJ2-7; tentative D call: TRBD1 (5 bases). Germline V gene lookup returns CDR1 SGHTA and CDR2 FQGNSA. This CDR3 contains 14 residues. V was trimmed by 1 base and J by 2 bases, leaving 9 bases between them. The DNA of the CDR3 is TGTGCCAGCAGCTTAGGACAGCCCACCTACGAGCAGTACTTC. Its translation is CASSLGQPTYEQYF.

Ten or more counts support this clonotype. This rearrangement joins TRBV7-9 to TRBJ2-1; D unclear. Germline V gene data show CDR1 as SEHNR and CDR2 as FQNEAQ (reference sequence). The V end lost 5 bases, the J end lost 8 bases, and 16 bases lay between the germline ends. CDR3 length equals 14 residues. The CDR3 DNA reads TGTGCCAGCAGCAATCCTATCGAAAGCCATGAGCAGTTCTTC. This sequence encodes CASSNPIESHEQFF.

This clonotype has a count of ten or more. The chain couples TRBV3-1 to TRBJ1-1; the D is unclear. This CDR3 is built from 15 residues. Trimming took off 3 bases at V and 0 bases at J, with 11 bases between the two ends. Looked up from germline, CDR1 is LGHDT and CDR2 is YNNKEL (reference sequence). The CDR3 reads CASSQDGIMNTEAFF. The CDR3 nucleotides are TGTGCCAGCAGCCAGGACGGCATTATGAACACTGAAGCTTTCTTT.

The table lists this clonotype with a few counts. The rearrangement links TRBV12-3 or TRBV12-4 to TRBJ2-5; no reliable D call. CDR3 size: 13 residues. V was cut by 3 bases and J by 4 bases, with 9 bases left in between. CDR3 loop: CASSLEQIETQYF. In DNA form, the CDR3 reads TGTGCCAGCAGTTTGGAGCAGATAGAGACCCAGTACTTC.

This clonotype was seen at least ten times. V and J are TRBV4-1 and TRBJ2-3; TRBD2 aligns across 10 bases. Trimming cost V 1 base and J 7 bases; bases outside gene matches: 8. This CDR3 has 16 residues. CDR1 and CDR2 from the germline V gene are MGHRA and YSYEKL. CDR3 region: CASSQVLAGSFYTQYF. The CDR3 nucleotides read TGCGCCAGCAGCCAAGTACTAGCGGGAAGTTTTTATACGCAGTATTTT.

This clonotype showed up many times. This chain uses TRBV7-2 with TRBJ2-3; D is unresolved. This CDR3 has 14 residues. Germline CDR1 SGHTA, CDR2 FQGNSA. Trimming left V 2 bases short and J 2 bases short, with 8 bases between. Here the CDR3 reads CASSLSWDTDTQYF. CDR3 coding DNA: TGTGCCAGCAGCTTATCCTGGGACACAGATACGCAGTATTTT.

This clonotype was counted ten times or more. The V gene is TRBV28, the J gene TRBJ1-5; 10 bases match TRBD1. Germline CDR1 MDHEN, CDR2 SYDVKM. CDR3 size: 13 residues. With 9 bases clipped from V and 9 bases from J, the junction kept 8 bases outside the gene matches. CDR3 nucleotide sequence: TGTGCCAGTGCCCTAAGGGACAGGGGGCCCCAGCATTTT. It is translated as CASALRDRGPQHF.

With regard to this clonotype: An end of the junction differs from the germline gene, which may be a read error. The chain has TRBV29-1 and TRBJ2-1; D is unclear. There are 14 residues in the CDR3. Germline CDR1 and CDR2: SQVTM and ANQGSEA. The CDR3 DNA is TGCAGCGCCTGGGTTACATGGATTAAGAATGGGCAGTTCTTC. This sequence encodes CSAWVTWIKNGQFF.

This clonotype came up a few times. Written as DNA, the CDR3 is TGTGCCAGCAGTATTCATAACAGGGGGGAGTTAGAGACCCAGTACTTC. Its protein is CASSIHNRGELETQYF. The V call is TRBV28, the J call TRBJ2-5, with 8 nucleotides matching TRBD1. The CDR3 is 16 amino acids. Germline values: CDR1 MDHEN, CDR2 SYDVKM. The junction had 12 bases not matched to a gene; V was cut back by 5 bases and J by 4 bases.

The chain combines TRBV12-3 or TRBV12-4 with TRBJ1-5; 9 bases are shared with TRBD1. V dropped 6 bases and J dropped 7; count of bases not matched to a gene: 13. The CDR3 runs to 16 residues. CDR3 loop: CASRRSGTGIGQPQHF. In DNA form, the CDR3 reads TGTGCCAGCAGGCGATCCGGGACAGGGATTGGCCAGCCCCAGCATTTT.

This clonotype was seen many times. V gene TRBV4-3 combines with J gene TRBJ2-5; TRBD1 agrees at 7 bases. The CDR3 has 12 amino acids. V lost 4 bases and J lost 9; bases outside the gene matches: 5. Germline V lookup: CDR1 LGHNA, CDR2 YSLEER. The CDR3, as DNA: TGCGCCAGCAGCCTCGGCGGACAGGCCCAGTACTTC. Its translation: CASSLGGQAQYF.

This clonotype has ten or more counts. The chain joins TRBV19 to TRBJ2-6; TRBD1 matches at 10 bases. The CDR3 is made up of 17 amino acids. Per germline, CDR1 LNHDA and CDR2 SQIVND (reference sequence). The junction had 6 bases not matched to a gene; V was cut back by 5 bases and J by 2 bases. For the CDR3, the DNA is TGTGCCAGTAGTGCCCGGGACAGGGGTGCTGGGGCCAACGTCCTGACTTTC. Protein: CASSARDRGAGANVLTF.

This clonotype was detected ten times or more. V and J are TRBV20-1 and TRBJ2-5, with 12 bases identical to TRBD2. Germline values: CDR1 DFQATT, CDR2 SNEGSKA (reference sequence). Unmatched junction bases numbered 9, after V lost 5 bases and J lost 5 bases. The CDR3 extends over 15 amino acids. The CDR3, as DNA: TGCAGTGCTCGCAGGACTAGCGGGATTCAGGAGACCCAGTACTTC. It translates to CSARRTSGIQETQYF.

There are a few counts of this clonotype. The CDR3 nucleotides are TGTGCCAGCAGCCACGCTAACACGCTCCTGGGGTTGCAGTTCTTC. Its protein product is CASSHANTLLGLQFF. The chain has TRBV3-1 and TRBJ2-1; no clear D gene. CDR1 LGHDT and CDR2 YNNKEL come from the germline V gene (reference sequence). The CDR3 is made up of 15 amino acids. The V and J ends lost 3 bases and 12 bases respectively, with 21 bases between them.

This clonotype was counted at least ten times. V gene TRBV5-1 combines with J gene TRBJ2-3, with 7 nucleotides matching TRBD2. CDR3 length: 14 amino acids. The germline gives CDR1 SGHRS, CDR2 YFSETQ. The junction had 4 bases not matched to a gene; V was cut back by 1 base and J by 5 bases. CDR3 nucleotide sequence: TGCGCCAGCAGCTTGAGTTCGGGAGGAGATACGCAGTATTTT. Encoded protein: CASSLSSGGDTQYF.

This clonotype was counted many times. The gene calls are TRBV12-5 and TRBJ2-5; 7 bases are shared with TRBD1. The CDR3 sequence is 16 residues long. CDR1 is LGHNT, CDR2 FRNRAP, per germline. With 2 bases clipped from V and 5 bases from J, the junction kept 11 bases outside the gene matches. CDR3 in amino acids: CASGLSTQGSRETQYF. CDR3 bases: TGTGCTAGTGGTTTGTCTACACAGGGGTCGCGGGAGACCCAGTACTTC. The whole variable domain, filled in from reference TRBV12-5 and TRBJ2-5, reads DARVTQTPRHKVTEMGQEVTMRCQPILGHNTVFWYRQTMMQGLELLAYFRNRAPLDDSGMPKDRFSAEMPDATLATLKIQPSEPRDSAVYFCASGLSTQGSRETQYFGPGTRLLVL.

Regarding this clonotype: This CDR3 fails to terminate in the conserved phenylalanine or tryptophan, so it likely reflects a read error. The chain combines TRBV6-5 with TRBJ2-5; tentative D call: TRBD2 (6 bases). There are 14 residues in the CDR3. The ends were cut back, 4 bases at V and 1 base at J, with 10 bases in the middle. Germline assignment: CDR1 MNHEY and CDR2 SVGAGI. The CDR3 loop reads CASSSDGGQETQYL. CDR3 bases: TGTGCCAGCAGTTCCGACGGGGGCCAAGAGACCCAGTACCTC.

This clonotype was recorded at least ten times. This sequence joins TRBV20-1 and TRBJ2-5, with D maybe TRBD2 (5 bases). The germline CDR1 and CDR2 sequences are DFQATT and SNEGSKA (reference sequence). V was cut by 3 bases and J by 3 bases, with 8 bases left in between. This CDR3 contains 12 residues. The CDR3 bases are TGCAGTGCTAGGGACGGGGAAGAGACCCAGTACTTC. The encoded protein is CSARDGEETQYF.

This clonotype was picked up many times. V is TRBV19 and J is TRBJ1-5, with a weak D call TRBD1 (6 bases). Per the germline V gene, CDR1 is LNHDA and CDR2 is SQIVND (reference sequence). The CDR3 runs 14 residues. Between the trimmed V and J ends, which lost 3 bases and 7 bases, there was a span of 13 bases. The CDR3 DNA is TGTGCCAGTAGTATTTCCGTGGGGGGCCAGCCCCAGCATTTT. This codes for CASSISVGGQPQHF.

About this clonotype itself: A read error may be the cause here, since a much bigger clone is one base away. The chain carries TRBV28 and TRBJ1-2; D is unclear. Looked up from germline, CDR1 is MDHEN and CDR2 is SYDVKM. V lost 5 bases, J lost 10 bases, and 11 bases lay in between. CDR3 size: 11 residues. The CDR3: CASSHWTAYTF. The CDR3 bases are TGTGCCAGCAGTCATTGGACGGCCTACACCTTC.